This note documents a single TCR beta chain sequence. This specimen comes from a study of blood T cell repertoires in COVID-19. Across the whole study: Some COVID-19 samples were acute and others convalescent; all came from the United States, Italy and Spain.

Patients of the Seattle cohort, enrolled during active infection, were followed longitudinally. Germline V gene lookup returns CDR1 SEHNR and CDR2 FQNEAQ (reference sequence). V was pared by 4 bases and J by 4 bases, with 17 bases between. The CDR3 contains 16 residues. Source study methods: Amplification of reference gene primers was used by the study to estimate nucleated cell counts. Clones were read by immunoSEQ multiplex PCR, and TCRdb kept only the in-frame ones, dropping some. The DNA gave D and trimming, while V, J and clone size come from that table. The table has some 180,000 clones, 65% to 85% seen once; the top ten hold around 6.3%.

Sequencing was carried out using peripheral blood. J is TRBJ2-1 and V is TRBV7-9; D may be TRBD2 (6 bases). The clonotype was recovered from a woman aged 40 to 50 with COVID-19, enrolled during active disease. The DNA of the CDR3 is TGTGCCAGCAGCTCCGCCAGAGGACGGGGGTACAATGAGCAGTTCTTC. Translated, it gives CASSSARGRGYNEQFF.